The 15 T cell receptor beta chains listed next were all sequenced from one sample in a study of T-cell reconstitution after alpha-beta-depleted transplantation in children. Researchers prepared the TCRbeta library using unique molecular identifiers, the study reports. TCRdb recomputed calls from the PCR reads with MiXCR, one row per CDR3 protein. Of 150,000 to 200,000 distinct CDR3 sequences listed, approximately 6.8% are singletons. Sequences were derived from PBMCs from the stem cell graft donor, sampled from the stem cell graft. Receptors originate from a human donor who donated a stem cell graft to a child with Wiskott-Aldrich syndrome.

The chain carries TRBV7-2 and TRBJ1-5; D is ambiguous. Trimming took 2 bases from V and 1 from J, leaving 6 bases between them. This CDR3 contains 14 residues. CDR1 SGHTA and CDR2 FQGNSA come from the germline V gene. CDR3 coding DNA: TGTGCCAGCAGCTTACTTCACAGCAATCAGCCCCAGCATTTT. Its translation is CASSLLHSNQPQHF.

This clonotype was seen more than once but under ten times. The chain has TRBV16 and TRBJ1-2; no clear D. Trimming removed 4 bases at V and 4 bases at J, with 13 bases between. Germline V gives CDR1 KGHSY, CDR2 FQNENV. The CDR3 contains 14 residues. The CDR3 sequence is CASSPGRAAYGYTF. CDR3 sequence (DNA): TGTGCCAGCAGCCCCGGTAGAGCCGCCTATGGCTACACCTTC.

This chain links TRBV30 with TRBJ2-7; 8 bases fit TRBD1. Trimming removed 5 bases from V and 4 bases from J; junction bases left unmatched: 16. The CDR3 sequence is 16 residues long. CDR1 and CDR2 (germline): GTSNPN, SVGIG (reference sequence). The CDR3 sequence: CAWGVPQGAGVYEQYF. DNA for the CDR3: TGTGCCTGGGGGGTCCCCCAGGGGGCAGGTGTATACGAGCAGTACTTC. Looking up the rest from reference TRBV30 and TRBJ2-7 gives the full variable domain: SQTIHQWPATLVQPVGSPLSLECTVEGTSNPNLYWYRQAAGRGLQLLFYSVGIGQISSEVPQNLSASRPQDRQFILSSKKLLLSDSGFYLCAWGVPQGAGVYEQYFGPGTRLTVT.

This clonotype occurred a few times. V is TRBV3-1 and J is TRBJ2-1; the D gene is possibly TRBD2 (6 bases). The germline V gene has CDR1 LGHDT and CDR2 YNNKEL (reference sequence). The CDR3 consists of 17 residues. V was clipped by 0 bases and J by 0 bases, with 12 bases between them. The CDR3 DNA follows: TGTGCCAGCAGCCAAGATCCACCGGGAGCCTCCTACAATGAGCAGTTCTTC. This sequence encodes CASSQDPPGASYNEQFF.

The table lists this clonotype with many counts. The chain links TRBV12-3 or TRBV12-4 to TRBJ2-7; D tentatively reads TRBD1 or TRBD2 (5 bases each). Trimming left V 6 bases short and J 5 bases short, with 17 bases between. This CDR3 region has 14 residues. As DNA, the CDR3 is TGTGCCAGCAGCCACGGAGCAGGGAGCCACGAGCAGTACTTC. Amino acid sequence: CASSHGAGSHEQYF.

This clonotype was counted many times. This chain's CDR3 is CAINPGPRNTEAFF. CDR3 nucleotide sequence: TGTGCCATCAATCCCGGACCCAGGAACACTGAAGCTTTCTTT. The chain links TRBV10-3 to TRBJ1-1; D is unclear. Germline V gene lookup returns CDR1 ENHRY and CDR2 SYGVKD. Trimming cost V 7 bases and J 1 base, with 13 bases left between them. The length of the CDR3 is 14 residues.

The chain carries TRBV25-1 and TRBJ2-7; D call uncertain. Germline CDR1 and CDR2: MGHDK and SYGVNS. V lost 2 bases to trimming and J lost 3 bases, with 8 bases between them. The CDR3 totals 13 residues. The chain's CDR3 is CASSEITSYEQYF. The DNA for the CDR3 is TGTGCCAGCAGTGAAATCACCAGCTACGAGCAGTACTTC.

A few counts support this clonotype. This rearrangement joins TRBV6-5 to TRBJ1-5; D is perhaps TRBD1 (5 bases). CDR3 size: 16 residues. Germline lookup yields CDR1 MNHEY and CDR2 SVGAGI. Trimming pared 0 bases from V and 0 bases from J, leaving 9 bases between. The CDR3 DNA reads TGTGCCAGCAGTTACTCCGCAGGGTATAGCAATCAGCCCCAGCATTTT. This gives the protein CASSYSAGYSNQPQHF.

This clonotype came up many times. The chain is built from TRBV6-1 and TRBJ2-1, with 7 bases lining up with TRBD2. This CDR3 is 14 amino acids long. Trimming at V came to 7 bases and at J to 15 bases, leaving 18 bases not matched to a gene. CDR1 MNHNS and CDR2 SASEGT come from the germline V gene. CDR3 sequence: CASTVDGTTPGTFF. CDR3 nucleotide sequence: TGTGCCAGCACCGTGGACGGGACTACCCCCGGCACGTTCTTC.

This clonotype was detected ten times or more. V and J are TRBV5-1 and TRBJ2-3; no clear D. V lost 0 bases and J lost 1, with 6 bases in between. Germline values: CDR1 SGHRS, CDR2 YFSETQ. The CDR3 runs to 14 residues. CDR3 sequence (DNA): TGCGCCAGCAGCTTGGACTCTGGCACAGATACGCAGTATTTT. Its translation is CASSLDSGTDTQYF.

There are many counts of this clonotype. This rearrangement joins TRBV19 to TRBJ2-7, with 10 bases that match TRBD2. Germline CDR1 LNHDA, CDR2 SQIVND (reference sequence). The CDR3 runs 13 residues. V gave up 6 bases and J gave up 3 bases; unmatched junction bases: 2. The DNA for the CDR3 is TGTGCCAGTAGGGCTAGCGGGAGCTACGAGCAGTACTTC. Translated: CASRASGSYEQYF.

The chain is built from TRBV29-1 and TRBJ1-1; D is undetermined. This CDR3 region has 15 residues. CDR1 is SQVTM and CDR2 is ANQGSEA in the germline V gene. The germline V and J ends were trimmed by 4 bases and 4 bases, with 19 bases remaining between them. CDR3 residues: CSVGLRAGASTEAFF. The CDR3 nucleotides read TGCAGCGTTGGATTAAGAGCAGGAGCTTCCACTGAAGCTTTCTTT. Together with reference TRBV29-1 and TRBJ1-1, the CDR3 gives the full variable domain: SAVISQKPSRDICQRGTSLTIQCQVDSQVTMMFWYRQQPGQSLTLIATANQGSEATYESGFVIDKFPISRPNLTFSTLTVSNMSPEDSSIYLCSVGLRAGASTEAFFGQGTRLTVV.

This clonotype has at least ten counts. The rearrangement links TRBV20-1 to TRBJ2-3; tentatively, D is TRBD2 (5 bases). CDR3 length: 14 amino acids. Trimming shortened V by 5 bases and J by 4 bases, and 16 bases separated the two germline ends. Germline V CDR1 and CDR2: DFQATT, SNEGSKA (reference sequence). As DNA, the CDR3 is TGCAGTGCTTATTTACCTGGGAGCGCAGATACGCAGTATTTT. Translating it yields CSAYLPGSADTQYF.

This clonotype has a count of ten or more. In nucleotides, the CDR3 is TGTGCCAGCAGTTTAAGGTCGACGCCCAACTATGGCTACACCTTC. Translation gives CASSLRSTPNYGYTF. The rearrangement links TRBV12-3 or TRBV12-4 to TRBJ1-2; D gene uncertain. This CDR3 is 15 amino acids long. Trimming took 2 bases from V and 2 from J, leaving 12 bases between them.

The sample holds a few counts of this clonotype. The genes are TRBV19 and TRBJ1-5; D might be TRBD1 (6 bases). Germline CDR1 and CDR2: LNHDA and SQIVND (reference sequence). CDR3 length equals 13 residues. The V end lost 10 bases, the J end lost 3 bases, and 13 bases lay between the germline ends. The CDR3 spells CATSGTINQPQHF. The CDR3 nucleotides read TGTGCCACCTCCGGGACAATCAATCAGCCCCAGCATTTT.